The 10 T cell receptor beta chains listed next were all sequenced from one sample in a study of T cell repertoires in cytomegalovirus infection. TCRdb called the reads again in MiXCR, with one record for every CDR3 protein. The table includes about 320,000 distinct CDR3 sequences, over 7.5% detected once. Sequencing input: PBMCs. The receptors originated from a human donor in good health (CMV status not recorded). Some clones in this sample may be carry-over from other donors' samples.

This clonotype was counted a few times. The V call is TRBV15, the J call TRBJ2-2, with a possible D match to TRBD1 (5 bases). The V gene's germline CDR1 is LNHNV and CDR2 YYDKDF (reference sequence). The CDR3 consists of 15 residues. Trimming removed 2 bases from V and 7 bases from J, with 14 bases in between. This CDR3 is CATSRNKGQGGELFF. The CDR3 region has the DNA TGTGCCACCAGCAGAAACAAGGGGCAGGGCGGGGAGCTGTTTTTT.

This clonotype showed up just a few times. The chain recombines TRBV30 with TRBJ1-1, with 8 positions matching TRBD1. V dropped 2 bases and J dropped 4; count of bases not matched to a gene: 9. The length of the CDR3 is 15 residues. Germline values: CDR1 GTSNPN, CDR2 SVGIG (reference sequence). The CDR3 sequence: CAWSPPGQGSTEAFF. The CDR3 nucleotides read TGTGCCTGGAGTCCCCCCGGACAGGGTTCCACTGAAGCTTTCTTT.

This clonotype was found many times. The chain is built from TRBV28 and TRBJ1-3; D not resolved. The CDR3 contains 15 residues. Germline V gives CDR1 MDHEN, CDR2 SYDVKM. V was pared by 6 bases and J by 0 bases, with 12 bases between. The CDR3 DNA reads TGTGCCAGCAGACCAGGACGACTCTCTGGAAACACCATATATTTT. Protein product: CASRPGRLSGNTIYF.

The J gene is TRBJ2-3, the V gene TRBV10-3; 7 positions agree with TRBD1. Germline assignment: CDR1 ENHRY and CDR2 SYGVKD. The CDR3 sequence is 14 residues long. The J segment lost 2 bases and the V segment lost 3 bases, leaving 2 bases of the junction unmatched. CDR3 loop: CAISDGTVTDTQYF. In nucleotides, the CDR3 is TGTGCCATCAGTGATGGGACAGTCACAGATACGCAGTATTTT.

This clonotype has just a few counts. J is TRBJ2-1 and V is TRBV14; D unclear. Trimming shortened V by 1 base and J by 4 bases, and 20 bases separated the two germline ends. Germline CDR1 reads SGHDN; CDR2 reads FVKESK. The CDR3 runs to 18 residues. The CDR3 DNA reads as TGTGCCAGCAGCCAAGTTGTTAAAGACGTATGGGAATACAATGAGCAGTTCTTC. It encodes CASSQVVKDVWEYNEQFF.

This clonotype was observed many times. CDR3 sequence reads: CASRQTSRGLAGGRRETQYF. The CDR3 region has the DNA TGTGCCAGCAGGCAAACCTCCCGAGGACTAGCGGGAGGGAGAAGAGAGACCCAGTACTTC. The chain carries TRBV28 and TRBJ2-5; 15 positions agree with TRBD2. The ends lost 6 bases at V and 4 bases at J; junction bases unmatched: 18. CDR3 length equals 20 residues. Looked up from germline, CDR1 is MDHEN and CDR2 is SYDVKM.

The chain combines TRBV7-9 with TRBJ2-1; 10 bases agree with TRBD2. Trimming removed 3 bases from V and 2 bases from J; junction bases left unmatched: 13. Germline CDR1 SEHNR, CDR2 FQNEAQ (reference sequence). The CDR3 is made up of 19 amino acids. The CDR3 loop is CASSFPGSGGATTYNEQFF. The CDR3 DNA is TGTGCCAGCAGCTTCCCGGGGAGCGGGGGGGCCACTACCTACAATGAGCAGTTCTTC.

In this sample, this clonotype turned up many times. The rearrangement joins TRBV7-6 to TRBJ2-2, with D perhaps being TRBD1 or TRBD2 (5 bases each). CDR1 and CDR2 from the germline V gene are SGHVS and FNYEAQ. With 3 bases removed from V and 4 bases from J, the gap between germline ends came to 12 bases. The CDR3 is 15 amino acids. The CDR3 loop reads CASSLGTLATGELFF. The CDR3 coding sequence is TGTGCCAGCAGCTTGGGGACCTTGGCCACCGGGGAGCTGTTTTTT.

This clonotype has a count of ten or more. This chain connects TRBV7-3 to TRBJ2-4, with 7 bases lining up with TRBD1. This CDR3 comprises 18 residues. With V trimmed by 5 bases and J by 6 bases, 19 bases remained unmatched. Germline lookup yields CDR1 SGHTA and CDR2 FQGTGA. The CDR3 DNA follows: TGTGCCAGCAGCCTGACAGGGCCAACAACCTCTTGGGGAAACATTCAGTACTTC. It is translated as CASSLTGPTTSWGNIQYF.

This rearrangement joins TRBV28 to TRBJ1-5; D not certain. The CDR3 totals 12 residues. Trimming pared 7 bases from V and 6 bases from J, leaving 10 bases between. Germline lookup yields CDR1 MDHEN and CDR2 SYDVKM. The CDR3 nucleotides are TGTGCCAGCACAGGTTCGGGTCAGCCCCAGCATTTT. Protein sequence: CASTGSGQPQHF.